This T cell receptor beta chain derives from a study of blood T cell repertoires in COVID-19. The wider study: The analysed material was cDNA or gDNA that came from T cells, B-cell-depleted T cells, or PBMCs.

Participants' own reports of clinical history determined their cohort assignment. Before being deemed recovered, Cohort 3 donors had two negative PCRs, clearance, or symptom resolution. Sequencing used immunoSEQ multiplex PCR; TCRdb keeps in-frame clones, though not all of them. The sample shows a few hundred thousand clones, 75% to 90% of them seen only once. V was pared by 3 bases and J by 0 bases, with 11 bases between. Germline V gene sequence: CDR1 SGDLS, CDR2 YYNGEE. The CDR3 sequence is 15 residues long. This chain links TRBV9 with TRBJ2-3; D is uncertain. The sequence came from a woman aged 40 to 50 who had recovered from COVID-19. Material: PBMCs or T cells enriched from blood (not recorded which). CDR3 sequence (DNA): TGTGCCAGCAGCGCCGTTGGCTTGAGCACAGATACGCAGTATTTT. This sequence encodes CASSAVGLSTDTQYF.